A selection of T cell receptor beta chains follows, all from one sample in a study of T cell changes during pregnancy in multiple sclerosis. Measured with immunoSEQ multiplex PCR; TCRdb has only the in-frame clones, and not every one. Of fewer than 13,000 clones detected, over 80% appear once; the ten largest clones hold around a sixth. The starting material was CD8+ T cells from peripheral blood mononuclear cells, obtained in the third trimester of pregnancy. All receptors derive from a female donor in good health, enrolled as a control in a pregnancy study. Both conserved end residues are part of each CDR3. A D gene is named only where the DNA matches it firmly.

CDR3,DNA,V,D,J
CASSYSADSSYEQYF,TGTGCCAGCAGTTACTCGGCGGACAGCTCCTACGAGCAGTACTTC,TRBV6-6,.,TRBJ2-7
CASSPRQGEGYGYTF,TGTGCCAGCAGCCCCCGACAGGGTGAGGGCTATGGCTACACCTTC,TRBV11-1,TRBD1,TRBJ1-2
CASSPDRNTGELFF,TGTGCCAGCTCACCTGACAGAAACACCGGGGAGCTGTTTTTT,TRBV18,.,TRBJ2-2
CASSTIRGLGTEAFF,TGTGCCAGTAGTACTATAAGGGGTTTAGGGACTGAAGCTTTCTTT,TRBV19,.,TRBJ1-1
CASLRGIGGYTF,TGTGCCAGCCTCCGGGGGATCGGTGGCTACACCTTC,TRBV7-2,.,TRBJ1-2
CASSETSGGTDTQYF,TGTGCCAGCAGTGAGACTAGCGGCGGGACGGATACGCAGTATTTT,TRBV6-4,TRBD2,TRBJ2-3
CASNGLAGVNTGELFF,TGTGCCAGCAACGGACTAGCGGGAGTCAACACCGGGGAGCTGTTTTTT,TRBV27,TRBD2,TRBJ2-2
CASTEGRGNEKLFF,TGTGCCAGCACCGAAGGGAGGGGGAATGAAAAACTGTTTTTT,TRBV2,.,TRBJ1-4
CASSVGGVAYEQYF,TGTGCCAGCAGCGTAGGGGGGGTGGCCTACGAGCAGTACTTC,TRBV9,.,TRBJ2-7
CASSVGQEDGELFF,TGTGCCAGCAGCGTGGGACAGGAGGACGGGGAGCTGTTTTTT,TRBV6-4,TRBD1,TRBJ2-2
CASSQAPGRSATEQYF,TGCGCCAGCAGCCAAGCTCCCGGCAGGTCGGCGACCGAGCAGTACTTC,TRBV4-1,.,TRBJ2-7
CATGEGAEAFF,TGTGCCACGGGGGAGGGGGCTGAAGCTTTCTTT,TRBV10-3,.,TRBJ1-1
CASSQVLAIDTQYF,TGTGCCAGCAGCCAAGTACTAGCGATAGATACGCAGTATTTT,TRBV4-2,TRBD2,TRBJ2-3
CAISEGASGSVEQFF,TGTGCCATCAGTGAGGGAGCCAGCGGGAGTGTTGAGCAGTTCTTC,TRBV10-3,TRBD2,TRBJ2-1